This TCR beta chain was sequenced during a study of shared clonotypes between healthy human individuals. The split of CD4+ cells yielded CD45RA+ naive and CD45RA-negative memory subsets. Authors' data handling: Junction-only sequences without quality scores were provided by ImmunoSEQ, so filtering was different. The repertoire was sequenced with immunoSEQ multiplex PCR; TCRdb's copy has only in-frame clones and lacks some. V and J calls and clone size come straight from that table; D and trimming were deduced from the DNA. The data show about 680,000 clones, 55% to 85% seen once. The CDR3 consists of 15 residues. CDR1 is SGHDT, CDR2 YYEEEE, per germline. V shed 1 base and J shed 4 bases, with 15 bases lying between them.

This clonotype was sampled from a woman younger than 45 in good health. V gene TRBV5-6 combines with J gene TRBJ2-7, with unresolved D. Sequenced sample: memory CD4+ T cells sorted from blood. Described subset: CD45RA-negative fraction. CDR3: CASSLHSVSGYEQYF. Here the CDR3 DNA reads TGTGCCAGCAGCTTGCATTCAGTTTCCGGGTACGAGCAGTACTTC. Drawing the rest from reference TRBV5-6 and TRBJ2-7, the complete variable domain is DAGVTQSPTHLIKTRGQQVTLRCSPKSGHDTVSWYQQALGQGPQFIFQYYEEEERQRGNFPDRFSGHQFPNYSSELNVNALLLGDSALYLCASSLHSVSGYEQYFGPGTRLTVT.